This TCR beta chain was found in a study of identical twins. TCRdb used MiXCR to reprocess the 5' RACE reads, holding one entry per CDR3 protein. The sample records 1.5 million or so distinct CDR3 sequences, around a third being singletons. Germline V gene data show CDR1 as KGHDR and CDR2 as SFDVKD. The CDR3 runs to 19 residues. Sequencing was carried out using cord blood. The clonotype originates from a newborn girl in good health. The genes are TRBV24-1 and TRBJ2-1; 10 bases fit TRBD1. The DNA end is a closer match to TRBJ2-7, so the J assignment may be wrong. The CDR3 DNA sequence: TGTGCCACCAGTGATTTTCCCCCAACGACAGGGGGCTCCTACAATGAGCAGTACTTC. Translated: CATSDFPPTTGGSYNEQYF.